The rows below give T cell receptor beta chains drawn from one sample of a study of cytomegalovirus exposure and HLA in healthy donors. Clones were sequenced by immunoSEQ multiplex PCR, and TCRdb holds only the in-frame ones, with some missing. The profile covers 100,000 to 150,000 clones, with 75% to 80% appearing a single time and 3% to 4.5% taken by the ten largest. The sequencing sample was made of PBMCs. The receptors derive from a man in his forties in good health and CMV-seronegative. Both conserved end residues are part of each CDR3. The D gene is left open where the match is weak. Clone size is stated in some rows and not others, as once, few, many or a class when expanded.

J gene: TRBJ1-3
clone size: NA
V gene: TRBV30
D gene: TRBD1
CDR3 DNA: TGTGCCTGGAGTCCCGACAGGGGCCTTCTATTCTCTGGAAACACCATATATTTT
CDR3 protein: CAWSPDRGLLFSGNTIYF

J gene: TRBJ1-6
clone size: NA
V gene: TRBV9
D gene: NA
CDR3 DNA: TGTGCCAGCAGCGTAGGGAGCTCCTATAATTCACCCCTCCACTTT
CDR3 protein: CASSVGSSYNSPLHF

J gene: TRBJ2-5
clone size: NA
V gene: TRBV6-1
D gene: NA
CDR3 DNA: TGTGCCAGCAGCGGGACACTCCAAGAGACCCAGTACTTC
CDR3 protein: CASSGTLQETQYF

J gene: TRBJ1-1
clone size: NA
V gene: TRBV18
D gene: TRBD1
CDR3 DNA: TGTGCCAGCTCACCACTCTCATCCGGGACAGTGAACACTGAAGCTTTCTTT
CDR3 protein: CASSPLSSGTVNTEAFF

J gene: TRBJ2-5
clone size: NA
V gene: TRBV5-6
D gene: NA
CDR3 DNA: TGTGCCAGCAGCTCGATCACAGGGTACCAAGAGACCCAGTACTTC
CDR3 protein: CASSSITGYQETQYF

J gene: TRBJ2-5
clone size: NA
V gene: TRBV7-9
D gene: NA
CDR3 DNA: TGTGCCAGCAGCTTACTACAAGAGACCCAGTACTTC
CDR3 protein: CASSLLQETQYF

J gene: TRBJ2-1
clone size: NA
V gene: TRBV5-4
D gene: TRBD1
CDR3 DNA: TGTGCCAGCAGCGGACAGGGGGCGCGAAATGAGCAGTTCTTC
CDR3 protein: CASSGQGARNEQFF

J gene: TRBJ1-1
clone size: few
V gene: TRBV7-9
D gene: NA
CDR3 DNA: TGTGCCAGCAGCCCCCCGGGAACAACGAACACTGAGGCTTTCTTT
CDR3 protein: CASSPPGTTNTEAFF

J gene: TRBJ1-6
clone size: NA
V gene: TRBV7-9
D gene: NA
CDR3 DNA: TGTGCCAGCAGCTCAGGACAGTCCTCCTATAATTCACCCCTCCACTTT
CDR3 protein: CASSSGQSSYNSPLHF

J gene: TRBJ2-3
clone size: NA
V gene: TRBV2
D gene: NA
CDR3 DNA: TGTGCCAGCTTAGGGGGCACAGATACGCAGTATTTT
CDR3 protein: CASLGGTDTQYF

J gene: TRBJ1-2
clone size: NA
V gene: TRBV5-5
D gene: NA
CDR3 DNA: TGTGCCAGCAGCTTGGACGACAGGCGAAACTATGGCTACACCTTC
CDR3 protein: CASSLDDRRNYGYTF

J gene: TRBJ1-6
clone size: once
V gene: TRBV7-2
D gene: NA
CDR3 DNA: TGTGCCAGCAGCTCCCAAGGGGGGGCAGAAGCTTCACCCCTCCACTTT
CDR3 protein: CASSSQGGAEASPLHF

J gene: TRBJ2-1
clone size: few
V gene: TRBV5-4
D gene: NA
CDR3 DNA: TGTGCCAGCAGCTTAACCCGGACAAACTCCTACAATGAGCAGTTCTTC
CDR3 protein: CASSLTRTNSYNEQFF

J gene: TRBJ1-2
clone size: NA
V gene: TRBV7-2
D gene: TRBD1
CDR3 DNA: TGTGCCAGCAGCTTAGATTATTTTGTAGACAGGGCATCGACTGGCTACACCTTC
CDR3 protein: CASSLDYFVDRASTGYTF

J gene: TRBJ1-1
clone size: NA
V gene: TRBV27
D gene: NA
CDR3 DNA: TGTGCCAGCAGTTGGGCGGGAAACACTGAAGCTTTCTTT
CDR3 protein: CASSWAGNTEAFF

J gene: TRBJ2-7
clone size: NA
V gene: TRBV5-5
D gene: TRBD1
CDR3 DNA: TGTGCCAGCAGTTACGGGACAGGGTTCTACGAGCAGTACTTC
CDR3 protein: CASSYGTGFYEQYF

J gene: TRBJ1-3
clone size: NA
V gene: TRBV19
D gene: NA
CDR3 DNA: TGTGCCAGTAGTATAGAGGACAGTCCCACCTCTGGAAACACCATATATTTT
CDR3 protein: CASSIEDSPTSGNTIYF

J gene: TRBJ2-1
clone size: NA
V gene: TRBV4-3
D gene: TRBD1
CDR3 DNA: TGCGCCAGCAGCCAAGAGGGACAGGGGGCTTGGAATGAGCAGTTCTTC
CDR3 protein: CASSQEGQGAWNEQFF

J gene: TRBJ1-5
clone size: NA
V gene: TRBV10-3
D gene: NA
CDR3 DNA: TGTGCCATCAGTGAAGTAGGGGGCAATCAGCCCCAGCATTTT
CDR3 protein: CAISEVGGNQPQHF

J gene: TRBJ2-3
clone size: NA
V gene: TRBV5-1
D gene: TRBD1
CDR3 DNA: TGCGCCAGCAGCTCCGGGACAGGGGGCATGGATACGCAGTATTTT
CDR3 protein: CASSSGTGGMDTQYF

J gene: TRBJ1-1
clone size: NA
V gene: TRBV6-5
D gene: NA
CDR3 DNA: TGTGCCAGCAGCTTTTTCGGGACATTGAACACTGAAGCTTTCTTT
CDR3 protein: CASSFFGTLNTEAFF

J gene: TRBJ1-2
clone size: NA
V gene: TRBV6-5
D gene: NA
CDR3 DNA: TGTGCCAGCAGTTACTCGAGTGAGAGGGGCTACACCTTC
CDR3 protein: CASSYSSERGYTF

J gene: TRBJ2-3
clone size: NA
V gene: TRBV9
D gene: NA
CDR3 DNA: TGTGCCAGCAGCGTAGGCTGGGGCTTGTCGGATACGCAGTATTTT
CDR3 protein: CASSVGWGLSDTQYF

J gene: TRBJ2-5
clone size: NA
V gene: TRBV30
D gene: TRBD1
CDR3 DNA: TGTGCCTACGGACAGGGGGGGGAGACCCAGTACTTC
CDR3 protein: CAYGQGGETQYF

J gene: TRBJ2-2
clone size: NA
V gene: TRBV21-1
D gene: NA
CDR3 DNA: TGTGCCAGCAGCAAAGGGCGGGGACCGCTTGCTACCGGGGAGCTGTTTTTT
CDR3 protein: CASSKGRGPLATGELFF

J gene: TRBJ2-2
clone size: once
V gene: TRBV7-9
D gene: NA
CDR3 DNA: TGTGCCAGCAGCCAACGCAGTGTCCGGGAGCTGTTTTTT
CDR3 protein: CASSQRSVRELFF

J gene: TRBJ1-2
clone size: NA
V gene: TRBV29-1
D gene: NA
CDR3 DNA: TGCAGCGTTGATTTGAGGAGGCCCTATGGCTACACCTTC
CDR3 protein: CSVDLRRPYGYTF

J gene: TRBJ1-2
clone size: NA
V gene: TRBV7-9
D gene: NA
CDR3 DNA: TGTGCCAGCAGCCTCCGCGGGGGTTCAGGGGCTAACTATGGCTACACCTTC
CDR3 protein: CASSLRGGSGANYGYTF

J gene: TRBJ2-2
clone size: NA
V gene: TRBV9
D gene: TRBD1
CDR3 DNA: TGTGCCAGCAGCGTAGTGGGGACAGGGCGCACCGGGGAGCTGTTTTTT
CDR3 protein: CASSVVGTGRTGELFF

J gene: TRBJ2-1
clone size: few
V gene: TRBV6-4
D gene: NA
CDR3 DNA: TGTGCCAGCAGCCTAGAGGGGGGGTTGGGAGAGCAGTTCTTC
CDR3 protein: CASSLEGGLGEQFF

J gene: TRBJ2-7
clone size: NA
V gene: TRBV4-1
D gene: TRBD2
CDR3 DNA: TGCGCCAGCAGCATCCCGGGACTAGGACCCTACGAGCAGTACTTC
CDR3 protein: CASSIPGLGPYEQYF

J gene: TRBJ1-5
clone size: NA
V gene: TRBV30
D gene: NA
CDR3 DNA: TGTGCCTACCAGACAGACACAAATCAGCCCCAGCATTTT
CDR3 protein: CAYQTDTNQPQHF

J gene: TRBJ1-3
clone size: NA
V gene: TRBV11-2
D gene: NA
CDR3 DNA: TGTGCCAGCAGCTTAGGACGGAGCTCTGGAAACACCATATATTTT
CDR3 protein: CASSLGRSSGNTIYF

J gene: TRBJ1-2
clone size: NA
V gene: TRBV5-4
D gene: TRBD1
CDR3 DNA: TGTGCCAGCAGCTTGACAGGGGACCTAACTAACTATGGCTACACCTTC
CDR3 protein: CASSLTGDLTNYGYTF

J gene: TRBJ1-5
clone size: few
V gene: TRBV6-5
D gene: TRBD1
CDR3 DNA: TGTGCCAGCAGTTCGGGACAGGGCAATCAGCCCCAGCATTTT
CDR3 protein: CASSSGQGNQPQHF

J gene: TRBJ2-5
clone size: NA
V gene: TRBV15
D gene: TRBD2
CDR3 DNA: TGTGCCACCAGCGCACCAAGCGGGGGCTCTAGTATCGGGGAGACCCAGTACTTC
CDR3 protein: CATSAPSGGSSIGETQYF

J gene: TRBJ1-2
clone size: NA
V gene: TRBV29-1
D gene: TRBD1
CDR3 DNA: TGCAGCGCAGGGGACAGGGCTAACTATGGCTACACCTTC
CDR3 protein: CSAGDRANYGYTF

J gene: TRBJ1-5
clone size: NA
V gene: TRBV6-6
D gene: NA
CDR3 DNA: TGTGCCAGCAGTTACTCCTTGAATCAGCCCCAGCATTTT
CDR3 protein: CASSYSLNQPQHF

J gene: TRBJ2-7
clone size: few
V gene: TRBV7-9
D gene: TRBD1
CDR3 DNA: TGTGCCAGCAGCTCGCGGACAGGAAACTACGAGCAGTACTTC
CDR3 protein: CASSSRTGNYEQYF

J gene: TRBJ1-6
clone size: NA
V gene: TRBV2
D gene: NA
CDR3 DNA: TGTGCCAGCAAGGGCAGGGATAATTCACCCCTCCACTTT
CDR3 protein: CASKGRDNSPLHF

J gene: TRBJ2-3
clone size: NA
V gene: TRBV2
D gene: TRBD2
CDR3 DNA: TGTGCCAGCAGGACCACTAGCGGGGTCACAGATACGCAGTATTTT
CDR3 protein: CASRTTSGVTDTQYF

J gene: TRBJ2-2
clone size: NA
V gene: TRBV5-1
D gene: NA
CDR3 DNA: TGCGCCAGCAGGGACGGGACGAACACCGGGGAGCTGTTTTTT
CDR3 protein: CASRDGTNTGELFF

J gene: TRBJ1-5
clone size: NA
V gene: TRBV30
D gene: TRBD1
CDR3 DNA: TGTGCCTGGAGTCTAACAGGGGGCAATCAGCCCCAGCATTTT
CDR3 protein: CAWSLTGGNQPQHF

J gene: TRBJ1-1
clone size: NA
V gene: TRBV4-2
D gene: NA
CDR3 DNA: TGTGCCAGCAGCCAGCCAGGGCAAAACACTGAAGCTTTCTTT
CDR3 protein: CASSQPGQNTEAFF

J gene: TRBJ1-5
clone size: once
V gene: TRBV15
D gene: TRBD1
CDR3 DNA: TGTGCCACCAGCACACGGACAGGGCTTAGAGTCAATCAGCCCCAGCATTTT
CDR3 protein: CATSTRTGLRVNQPQHF

J gene: TRBJ2-3
clone size: few
V gene: TRBV29-1
D gene: NA
CDR3 DNA: TGCAGCGTTGAAGATTGGCAGGCTCCAGATACGCAGTATTTT
CDR3 protein: CSVEDWQAPDTQYF

J gene: TRBJ2-3
clone size: once
V gene: TRBV5-6
D gene: NA
CDR3 DNA: TGTGCCAGCAACCTCTGGGCAGCCCTACGCACAGATACGCAGTATTTT
CDR3 protein: CASNLWAALRTDTQYF